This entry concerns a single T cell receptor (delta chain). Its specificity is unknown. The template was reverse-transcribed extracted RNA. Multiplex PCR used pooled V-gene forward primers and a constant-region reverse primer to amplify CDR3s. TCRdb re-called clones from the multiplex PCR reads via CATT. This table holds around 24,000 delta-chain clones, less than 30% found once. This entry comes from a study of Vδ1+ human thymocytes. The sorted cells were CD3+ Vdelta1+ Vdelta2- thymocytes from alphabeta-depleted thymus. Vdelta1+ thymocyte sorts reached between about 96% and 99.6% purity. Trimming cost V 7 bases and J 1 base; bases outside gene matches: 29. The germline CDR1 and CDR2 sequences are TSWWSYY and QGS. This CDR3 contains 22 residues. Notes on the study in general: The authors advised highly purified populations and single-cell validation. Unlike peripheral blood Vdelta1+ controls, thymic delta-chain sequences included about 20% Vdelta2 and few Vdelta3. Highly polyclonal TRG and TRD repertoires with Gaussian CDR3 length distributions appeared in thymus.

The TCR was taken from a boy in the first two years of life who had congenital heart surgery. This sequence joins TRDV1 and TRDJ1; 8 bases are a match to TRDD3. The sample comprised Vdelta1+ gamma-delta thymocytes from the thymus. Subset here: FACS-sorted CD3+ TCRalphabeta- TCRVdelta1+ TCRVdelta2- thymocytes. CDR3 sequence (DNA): TGTGCTCTTGCAAGACTGGTACTGGGGACCTCACTGGGGGGAGGATGCACCGATAAACTCATCTTT. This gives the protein CALARLVLGTSLGGGCTDKLIF.